This T cell receptor (beta chain) was captured by sequencing in a study of PD-1 blockade in classical Hodgkin lymphoma. At the level of the study: Nivolumab was administered to patients intravenously at 3 mg/kg every 2 weeks.

Whole-study findings and limits: Factors driving the repertoire differences, possibly disease activity or prior therapy, remain undefined. Reports indicated that newly diagnosed patients had lower baseline TCR diversity than healthy donors did.

The time point denotes: cycle 4 day 1 (C4D1), after five to seven weeks of nivolumab. Each patient relapsed following autologous stem cell transplantation, and prior brentuximab vedotin exposure differed. With magnetic negative selection, CD4+ T cells were purified from PBMCs that had been thawed. The CDR3 loop spans 15 amino acids. V dropped 7 bases and J dropped 0; count of bases not matched to a gene: 9. CDR1 is SNHLY and CDR2 is FYNNEI in the germline V gene. For this clone: The antigen is not known.

Sequencing was performed with immunoSEQ multiplex PCR; in TCRdb, only in-frame clones are kept and a portion is missing. The sample has tens of thousands of clones, more than 85% seen once; the top ten hold over 0.4%. The J gene is TRBJ2-7, the V gene TRBV2, with 7 bases identical to TRBD1. The material was CD4+ T cells from blood, obtained before the fourth cycle of nivolumab. This clonotype was obtained from a human donor with classical Hodgkin lymphoma. As DNA, the CDR3 is TGTGCCAGCAAGATTGGACAGGATGCCTCCTACGAGCAGTACTTC. This codes for CASKIGQDASYEQYF.